Included here is one T cell receptor beta chain sequence, with context. The data stem from a study of blood T cell repertoires in COVID-19. About the study: Acute and convalescent COVID-19 samples came from the United States, Italy and Spain. The analysed material was cDNA or gDNA that came from T cells, B-cell-depleted T cells, or PBMCs.

Source study methods: How many nucleated cells were present was estimated from reference gene primer amplification. Data came from immunoSEQ multiplex PCR; TCRdb stores just in-frame clones and leaves some out. V, J and clone size are those of that table, while D and trimming were read from the DNA. The sample consists of 400,000 to 450,000 clones, 80% to 90% of them appearing once. CDR1 is SGDLS, CDR2 YYNGEE, per germline. V dropped 4 bases and J dropped 2; count of bases not matched to a gene: 4. The CDR3 contains 15 residues. This chain links TRBV9 with TRBJ2-1; 9 bases match TRBD1. The sample taken for sequencing was peripheral blood. The TCR comes from a woman aged 25-40 years with active or convalescent COVID-19. Here the CDR3 reads CASSIGQGTYNEQFF. CDR3 nucleotides: TGTGCCAGCAGCATTGGACAGGGGACCTACAATGAGCAGTTCTTC.